Each of the 18 T cell receptor beta chains below was sequenced from the same sample in a study of Graves' ophthalmopathy and Graves' hyperthyroidism. RNA transcripts were the source from which TCR beta CDR3 regions were amplified. Second-round multiplex PCR followed a first-round RT-PCR using HTBI primers. TCRdb fed the multiplex PCR reads into MiXCR, producing one record per CDR3 protein. The repertoire has hundreds of thousands of distinct CDR3 sequences, roughly 20% of them found once; the top ten carry approximately 7.7%. The sequenced material came from peripheral blood. Every receptor here comes from a woman in her late teens or twenties with stable Graves' hyperthyroidism. Some clones in this sample may be carry-over from other donors' samples.

This clonotype was found many times. The CDR3 region has the DNA TGTGCCAGCTCACCACGGAGCTTGCGGGGAGAGACCCAGTACTTC. Its protein is CASSPRSLRGETQYF. V gene TRBV18 combines with J gene TRBJ2-5; D is perhaps TRBD2 (6 bases). CDR1 and CDR2 (germline): KGHSH, LQKENI. The CDR3 is 15 amino acids. The V and J ends lost 1 base and 4 bases respectively, with 13 bases between them.

This clonotype appeared many times. The V and J genes are TRBV7-2 and TRBJ1-6; 10 bases are a match to TRBD1. This CDR3 has 15 amino acids. The V gene end was trimmed by 5 bases and the J gene end by 9 bases; junction bases not matched to a gene: 7. In germline, CDR1 is SGHTA, CDR2 FQGNSA. CDR3 nucleotides: TGTGCCAGCAGCCCAACCGGGACAGGGGTTTCACCCCTCCACTTT. As protein: CASSPTGTGVSPLHF.

This clonotype was seen repeatedly, ten times or more. This chain uses TRBV12-3 or TRBV12-4 with TRBJ1-1; 8 bases align to TRBD1. The CDR3 runs to 12 residues. V dropped 6 bases and J dropped 12; count of bases not matched to a gene: 9. CDR3 protein: CASRLGQGATFF. The CDR3 DNA follows: TGTGCCAGCAGGCTCGGTCAGGGGGCAACTTTCTTT.

About this clonotype: Just one base apart from a much larger clone, this may be a read error. The chain employs TRBV3-1 and TRBJ1-5, with 7 bases identical to TRBD1. J gave up 3 bases and V 3 bases, and 2 bases lay outside the gene matches. The CDR3 is made up of 14 amino acids. In germline, CDR1 is LGHDT, CDR2 YNNKEL (reference sequence). The CDR3 coding sequence is TGTGCCAGCAGCCAGGGACAGATCAATCAGCCCCAGCATTTT. This translates into CASSQGQINQPQHF.

The V and J genes are TRBV12-3 or TRBV12-4 and TRBJ2-4; D may be TRBD2 (6 bases). The CDR3 spans 14 residues. V lost 0 bases and J 7 bases, leaving 10 bases between the germline ends. CDR3 DNA: TGTGCCAGCAGTTTAGCGCGGAGGGTTAACATTCAGTACTTC. It yields the protein CASSLARRVNIQYF.

This clonotype occurred many times. V gene TRBV2 combines with J gene TRBJ1-2; D is uncertain. The germline V and J ends were trimmed by 6 bases and 0 bases, with 11 bases remaining between them. Germline CDR1 SNHLY, CDR2 FYNNEI. The CDR3 is made up of 14 amino acids. In nucleotides, the CDR3 is TGTGCCAGCAGCCGTACGGTATCTAACTATGGCTACACCTTC. Translating it yields CASSRTVSNYGYTF.

The V call is TRBV2, the J call TRBJ2-5; D is perhaps TRBD2 (6 bases). The CDR3 has 14 amino acids. Germline CDR1 is SNHLY and CDR2 is FYNNEI. The ends were cut back, 7 bases at V and 2 bases at J, with 14 bases in the middle. The CDR3 here is CASNPGLGQETQYF. The CDR3 nucleotides read TGTGCCAGCAATCCGGGACTCGGACAAGAGACCCAGTACTTC.

This clonotype appeared many times. The CDR3 DNA follows: TGTGCCAGCAGTTTAAGGGCAGGCAATCAGCCCCAGCATTTT. Protein sequence: CASSLRAGNQPQHF. The chain links TRBV12-3 or TRBV12-4 to TRBJ1-5; D unclear. This CDR3 is built from 14 residues. Trimming stripped 2 bases from V and 2 bases from J, with 7 bases between.

This clonotype was seen ten or more times. The V gene is TRBV19, the J gene TRBJ1-2; a weak D match, TRBD1 (6 bases). Germline CDR1 reads LNHDA; CDR2 reads SQIVND (reference sequence). This CDR3 has 14 amino acids. Trimming shortened V by 1 base and J by 3 bases, and 9 bases separated the two germline ends. The CDR3: CASSIGRGDYGYTF. As DNA, the CDR3 is TGTGCCAGTAGTATAGGCAGGGGAGACTATGGCTACACCTTC.

This clonotype was recorded a few times. The CDR3 DNA reads TGTGCCAGCAGTTACTCGGGACTAGCGGGGAACTCCTACGAGCAGTACTTC. It yields the protein CASSYSGLAGNSYEQYF. The rearrangement uses TRBV6-5 and TRBJ2-7; 13 bases are a match to TRBD2. CDR3 length equals 17 residues. Germline-derived CDR1 and CDR2 are MNHEY and SVGAGI. With 0 bases clipped from V and 0 bases from J, the junction kept 2 bases outside the gene matches.

The chain uses TRBV4-1 and TRBJ2-7, with 8 bases fitting TRBD1. This CDR3 is 14 amino acids long. Germline trimming cut 8 bases from V and 4 bases from J; bases unmatched to any gene: 10. Germline V gives CDR1 MGHRA, CDR2 YSYEKL. In DNA form, the CDR3 reads TGCGCCAGCTGGGGCCAGGGGGCCGGGTACGAGCAGTACTTC. This codes for CASWGQGAGYEQYF.

This clonotype was detected many times. The V call is TRBV24-1, the J call TRBJ1-2; D gene unclear. CDR3 length: 13 residues. Germline V lookup: CDR1 KGHDR, CDR2 SFDVKD. V shed 4 bases and J shed 8 bases, with 13 bases lying between them. The CDR3 spells CATSEYLAGGYTF. DNA of the CDR3: TGTGCCACCAGTGAATACCTGGCTGGGGGCTACACCTTC.

This clonotype was recorded at least ten times. The V call is TRBV30, the J call TRBJ2-5; D ambiguous. V shed 5 bases and J shed 2 bases, with 3 bases lying between them. CDR3 length: 10 amino acids. Germline CDR1 is GTSNPN and CDR2 is SVGIG (reference sequence). CDR3 DNA: TGTGCCTGGGGACAAGAGACCCAGTACTTC. It specifies CAWGQETQYF.

To note about this clonotype: An end of the junction does not agree with germline; a read error may underlie this. The rearrangement uses TRBV6-1 and TRBJ1-6, with D unclear. Germline V CDR1 and CDR2: MNHNS, SASEGT. The CDR3 consists of 11 residues. CDR3: CGRVGNSPLHF. The CDR3 DNA follows: TGCGGGAGGGTAGGGAATTCACCCCTCCACTTT.

This chain connects TRBV10-2 to TRBJ1-1, with a tentative D call TRBD1 (5 bases). V lost 0 bases and J lost 11, with 13 bases in between. CDR1 is WSHSY, CDR2 SAAADI, per germline. The CDR3 contains 13 residues. CDR3 bases: TGCGCCAGCAGTGAGTCGGGGGGATCTACCGCTTTCTTT. It yields the protein CASSESGGSTAFF.

The gene calls are TRBV28 and TRBJ2-7; TRBD1 agrees at 8 bases. Germline loops: CDR1 MDHEN, CDR2 SYDVKM. This CDR3 region has 12 residues. Trimming removed 7 bases from V and 4 bases from J; junction bases left unmatched: 3. The CDR3 nucleotides are TGTGCCAGCAACAGGGGGTGGTACGAGCAGTACTTC. Translation gives CASNRGWYEQYF.

In its sample, this clonotype was seen many times. This chain links TRBV6-5 with TRBJ1-2, with 9 bases fitting TRBD1. CDR1 is MNHEY and CDR2 is SVGAGI in the germline V gene. The CDR3 is 15 residues long. V lost 6 bases to trimming and J lost 6 bases; unmatched junction nucleotides: 11. The CDR3 bases are TGTGCCAGCAGATTCTCCCCGGGACAGGGTAATGGCTACACCTTC. Amino acids: CASRFSPGQGNGYTF.

This chain uses TRBV29-1 with TRBJ1-2; D remains ambiguous. The V and J ends lost 3 bases and 2 bases respectively, with 7 bases between them. The CDR3 spans 12 residues. The germline gives CDR1 SQVTM, CDR2 ANQGSEA. CDR3 region: CSVEGHNYGYTF. The CDR3 nucleotides are TGCAGCGTTGAGGGTCACAACTATGGCTACACCTTC.